These 27 T cell receptor beta chains share one sample of origin, sequenced in a study of cytomegalovirus exposure and HLA in healthy donors. The primer mix had 60 Vbeta and 13 Jbeta primers. The method was immunoSEQ multiplex PCR; TCRdb's version includes in-frame clones alone and lacks a portion of them. The table includes 180,000 or so clones, approximately 81% detected once. The sample taken for sequencing was PBMCs. Every receptor here comes from a male donor in good health and CMV-seronegative.

This CDR3 reads CASSVSGGLLEKLFF. CDR3 nucleotides: TGTGCCAGCAGCGTCTCAGGGGGTCTGCTTGAAAAACTGTTTTTT. The chain is built from TRBV5-6 and TRBJ1-4; TRBD1 agrees at 7 bases. The CDR3 extends over 15 amino acids. Germline assignment: CDR1 SGHDT and CDR2 YYEEEE. With 4 bases clipped from V and 7 bases from J, the junction kept 10 bases outside the gene matches.

The CDR3 bases are TGTGCCAGCGCGGGACAGGGACGCGAAAAACTGTTTTTT. Protein product: CASAGQGREKLFF. This chain uses TRBV18 with TRBJ1-4; TRBD1 agrees at 9 bases. CDR1 and CDR2 (germline): KGHSH, LQKENI. The V segment lost 8 bases and the J segment 8 bases; nucleotides outside the gene matches: 6. There are 13 residues in the CDR3.

This clone was seen more than once but under ten times. This rearrangement joins TRBV29-1 to TRBJ1-1; D gene uncertain. The CDR3 is 11 residues long. With 8 bases removed from V and 2 bases from J, the gap between germline ends came to 9 bases. Germline CDR1 and CDR2: SQVTM and ANQGSEA. In nucleotides, the CDR3 is TGCAGCACACAGCCAAACACTGAAGCTTTCTTT. This gives the protein CSTQPNTEAFF.

The chain is built from TRBV5-4 and TRBJ2-1; 7 nucleotides match TRBD1. This CDR3 region has 14 residues. CDR1 and CDR2 (germline): SGHNT, YYREEE (reference sequence). The trim removed 0 bases at V and 3 bases at J, leaving 0 bases unmatched. The CDR3 reads CASSLGQGYNEQFF. The CDR3 nucleotides read TGTGCCAGCAGCTTGGGACAGGGCTACAATGAGCAGTTCTTC.

The chain carries TRBV28 and TRBJ2-1, with TRBD2 matching over 7 bases. V was clipped by 3 bases and J by 9 bases; unmatched bases: 8. CDR3 size: 14 residues. CDR1 is MDHEN, CDR2 SYDVKM, per germline. CDR3 sequence (DNA): TGTGCCAGCAGTTTTCTTGGTGGGGGGGGTGAGCAGTTCTTC. Residues: CASSFLGGGGEQFF.

V gene TRBV7-3 combines with J gene TRBJ1-5; the D is unclear. Germline CDR1 and CDR2: SGHTA and FQGTGA. The V end lost 5 bases, the J end lost 9 bases, and 11 bases lay between the germline ends. The CDR3 contains 12 residues. The CDR3 DNA is TGTGCCAGCAGCGACGGGTTTGGGCCCCAGCATTTT. This sequence encodes CASSDGFGPQHF.

Regarding this clone: Additional DNA sequences in this sample encode the identical CDR3. J is TRBJ1-2 and V is TRBV5-4; 7 nucleotides line up with TRBD1. The ends lost 4 bases at V and 2 bases at J; junction bases unmatched: 5. The CDR3 sequence is 14 residues long. Germline V gene sequence: CDR1 SGHNT, CDR2 YYREEE (reference sequence). This CDR3 is CASSRGTENYGYTF. The CDR3 coding sequence is TGTGCCAGCAGCCGGGGGACAGAAAACTATGGCTACACCTTC.

Turning to this clone: This specimen includes other DNA sequences encoding the same CDR3. The CDR3 DNA sequence: TGTGCCAGCAGCGTAGGTGGGGGGACCTACGAGCAGTACTTC. This translates into CASSVGGGTYEQYF. This chain uses TRBV9 with TRBJ2-7, with D tentatively TRBD2 (6 bases). Trimming removed 0 bases from V and 2 bases from J, with 9 bases in between. The V gene's germline CDR1 is SGDLS and CDR2 YYNGEE. The CDR3 totals 14 residues.

The chain has TRBV19 and TRBJ2-2, with 10 bases matching TRBD2. CDR1 and CDR2 from the germline V gene are LNHDA and SQIVND (reference sequence). V lost 4 bases to trimming and J lost 7 bases; unmatched junction nucleotides: 6. The CDR3 sequence is 15 residues long. CDR3 DNA sequence: TGTGCCAGTAGTAAAGGGACTAGCGTCGGCGGGGAGCTGTTTTTT. It encodes CASSKGTSVGGELFF.

The chain has TRBV7-9 and TRBJ2-2; D is perhaps TRBD1 (5 bases). V shed 5 bases and J shed 3 bases, with 10 bases lying between them. The CDR3 totals 14 residues. Germline loops: CDR1 SEHNR, CDR2 FQNEAQ (reference sequence). As DNA, the CDR3 is TGTGCCAGCAGCGCCGACAGCCACACCGGGGAGCTGTTTTTT. Protein: CASSADSHTGELFF.

The chain has TRBV12-5 and TRBJ1-1; 8 nucleotides align to TRBD1. The CDR3 has 18 residues. With 5 bases clipped from V and 0 bases from J, the junction kept 14 bases outside the gene matches. The germline V gene has CDR1 LGHNT and CDR2 FRNRAP. The DNA of the CDR3 is TGTGCTAGTGGTACAAACTTCCGGGACAGGACTTTGAACACTGAAGCTTTCTTT. It codes for CASGTNFRDRTLNTEAFF.

This clone occurred a few times. The chain employs TRBV19 and TRBJ1-1; D not resolved. This CDR3 region has 14 residues. Germline V gives CDR1 LNHDA, CDR2 SQIVND (reference sequence). V gave up 6 bases and J gave up 4 bases, with 15 bases separating them. The CDR3 region is CASSRDGIGTEAFF. The CDR3 nucleotides are TGTGCCAGTAGCCGGGATGGGATTGGCACTGAAGCTTTCTTT. The full variable domain, rest sourced from reference TRBV19 and TRBJ1-1, is DGGITQSPKYLFRKEGQNVTLSCEQNLNHDAMYWYRQDPGQGLRLIYYSQIVNDFQKGDIAEGYSVSREKKESFPLTVTSAQKNPTAFYLCASSRDGIGTEAFFGQGTRLTVV.

This chain connects TRBV6-5 to TRBJ1-4; a possible D gene is TRBD1 (6 bases). Germline V CDR1 and CDR2: MNHEY, SVGAGI. The CDR3 has 13 residues. V was clipped by 10 bases and J by 5 bases, with 14 bases between them. The CDR3 protein is CAILTGTNEKLFF. The CDR3 nucleotides are TGTGCCATCTTGACCGGGACAAATGAAAAACTGTTTTTT.

The J gene is TRBJ2-7, the V gene TRBV30; D is undetermined. Trimming removed 3 bases from V and 0 bases from J, with 15 bases in between. CDR1 and CDR2 from the germline V gene are GTSNPN and SVGIG (reference sequence). There are 15 residues in the CDR3. The CDR3 loop is CAWRPGRWSSYEQYF. The CDR3 DNA reads TGTGCCTGGAGGCCCGGAAGGTGGAGCTCCTACGAGCAGTACTTC.

In its sample, this clone was seen a few times. The chain carries TRBV6-5 and TRBJ1-3; D gene ambiguous. This CDR3 has 13 amino acids. CDR1 is MNHEY and CDR2 is SVGAGI in the germline V gene. Trimming removed 10 bases from V and 0 bases from J, with 10 bases in between. CDR3 in amino acids: CATQRYSGNTIYF. CDR3 coding DNA: TGTGCCACCCAGCGATACTCTGGAAACACCATATATTTT.

The chain recombines TRBV5-1 with TRBJ2-7; no reliable D call. Germline lookup yields CDR1 SGHRS and CDR2 YFSETQ. The CDR3 length is 14 residues. The V end was cut by 0 bases, the J end by 0 bases, with 7 bases between. As DNA, the CDR3 is TGCGCCAGCAGCTTGGACGCCTACTCCTACGAGCAGTACTTC. This gives the protein CASSLDAYSYEQYF.

The J gene is TRBJ1-2, the V gene TRBV29-1, with 11 bases matching TRBD1. The germline V gene encodes CDR1 SQVTM and CDR2 ANQGSEA. V gave up 6 bases and J gave up 6 bases; unmatched junction bases: 3. The CDR3 contains 12 residues. CDR3 in amino acids: CSVAGQGDGYTF. CDR3 nucleotide sequence: TGCAGCGTCGCGGGACAGGGGGATGGCTACACCTTC.

In DNA, the CDR3 is TGTGCCAGCAGCTTACGGGTGGGAGTAACCAAAAACATTCAGTACTTC. Its translation is CASSLRVGVTKNIQYF. This chain uses TRBV7-9 with TRBJ2-4; D is perhaps TRBD2 (5 bases). This CDR3 comprises 16 residues. CDR1 is SEHNR and CDR2 is FQNEAQ in the germline V gene (reference sequence). The ends were cut back, 2 bases at V and 2 bases at J, with 13 bases in the middle. Full variable domain (missing parts from reference TRBV7-9 and TRBJ2-4): DTGVSQNPRHKITKRGQNVTFRCDPISEHNRLYWYRQTLGQGPEFLTYFQNEAQLEKSRLLSDRFSAERPKGSFSTLEIQRTEQGDSAMYLCASSLRVGVTKNIQYFGAGTRLSVL.

The chain employs TRBV6-6 and TRBJ1-2; the D gene is possibly TRBD1 (6 bases). V shed 2 bases and J shed 5 bases, with 12 bases lying between them. CDR1 MNHNY and CDR2 SVGAGI come from the germline V gene (reference sequence). The CDR3 is 14 amino acids. The CDR3 DNA reads TGTGCCAGCAGTTACACAGGGATGGGATATGGCTACACCTTC. This sequence encodes CASSYTGMGYGYTF.

This chain links TRBV6-6 with TRBJ2-7; 8 bases match TRBD1. Germline V gene sequence: CDR1 MNHNY, CDR2 SVGAGI (reference sequence). The J segment lost 12 bases and the V segment lost 5 bases, leaving 6 bases of the junction unmatched. The CDR3 loop spans 11 amino acids. Here the CDR3 reads CASSQGQDVYF. The CDR3 bases are TGTGCCAGCAGTCAGGGACAGGATGTGTACTTC.

The chain has TRBV9 and TRBJ1-5; unclear D gene. The CDR3 has 13 residues. V lost 2 bases, J lost 5 bases, and 8 bases lay in between. In germline, CDR1 is SGDLS, CDR2 YYNGEE. CDR3 sequence reads: CASSVRFDQPQHF. CDR3 nucleotide sequence: TGTGCCAGCAGCGTCAGGTTTGATCAGCCCCAGCATTTT.

The rearrangement uses TRBV18 and TRBJ1-6; 9 bases map to TRBD1. CDR1 KGHSH and CDR2 LQKENI come from the germline V gene. The CDR3 is 14 residues long. Trimming took 2 bases from V and 10 from J; bases not matched to a gene: 3. This CDR3 reads CASSPGTGQSPLHF. CDR3 coding DNA: TGTGCCAGCTCACCAGGGACAGGGCAGTCACCCCTCCACTTT.

V gene TRBV2 combines with J gene TRBJ1-5, with TRBD1 as a possible D gene (6 bases). CDR1 SNHLY and CDR2 FYNNEI come from the germline V gene. The CDR3 consists of 13 residues. V lost 7 bases, J lost 7 bases, and 14 bases lay in between. The CDR3 DNA is TGTGCCAGCAACAGGGAAGGTCCCCAGCCCCAGCATTTT. It is translated as CASNREGPQPQHF.

This chain joins TRBV7-3 and TRBJ2-5; TRBD2 is a possible D gene (5 bases). CDR1 is SGHTA, CDR2 FQGTGA, per germline. The CDR3 sequence is 11 residues long. V lost 4 bases to trimming and J lost 5 bases, with 5 bases between them. The CDR3 is CASSSGETQYF. Here the CDR3 DNA reads TGTGCCAGCAGCTCGGGGGAGACCCAGTACTTC.

The chain recombines TRBV7-2 with TRBJ1-6, with D hard to call. From germline, CDR1 is SGHTA and CDR2 FQGNSA. CDR3 length: 13 residues. V shed 5 bases and J shed 3 bases, with 5 bases lying between them. The CDR3 nucleotides are TGTGCCAGCAGCCAGGACTATAATTCACCCCTCCACTTT. Its protein is CASSQDYNSPLHF.

The chain has TRBV19 and TRBJ2-2; D is possibly TRBD2 (5 bases). Trimming cost V 3 bases and J 1 base, with 12 bases left between them. The germline V gene encodes CDR1 LNHDA and CDR2 SQIVND (reference sequence). This CDR3 contains 16 residues. This chain's CDR3 is CASSMGRRQNTGELFF. In nucleotides, the CDR3 is TGTGCCAGTAGTATGGGGAGACGGCAGAACACCGGGGAGCTGTTTTTT.

This clone was picked up a small number of times. This chain links TRBV10-3 with TRBJ1-6; 7 bases line up with TRBD1. Germline V gene sequence: CDR1 ENHRY, CDR2 SYGVKD. Trimming cost V 6 bases and J 7 bases; bases outside gene matches: 6. The CDR3 loop spans 14 amino acids. CDR3 nucleotides: TGTGCCATCAGCCGTGGCAGGGGGAATTCACCCCTCCACTTT. As protein: CAISRGRGNSPLHF.